The sequence of this TCR beta chain was determined in a study of blood T cell repertoires in COVID-19 (dated by TCRdb to between 2020 and 2021). Notes on the research overall: Samples from collaborators originated in the United States, Italy and Spain and spanned both the acute and convalescent phases of COVID-19. The material from the prospective study consisted of cDNA or gDNA derived from T cells, B-cell-depleted T cells, or PBMCs. Deeply sampled blood TCRbeta repertoires from subjects exposed to, actively infected with, or recovered from COVID-19 were included in the dataset. The repertoires were released in a freely available public database intended as a resource for research on the immune response to SARS-CoV-2. Samples were obtained from the ongoing ImmuneRACE study (first 160 participants) and from 950 to 1,500 subjects provided by 6 global collaborators. A de-identified subject ID, COVID-19 status, age in years and sex were almost always included in the sample metadata. Where available, HLA class I and class II types were obtained from metadata supplied by the sample provider rather than from assay-based typing. The investigation overall reported the following: Clinical and demographic metadata were provided uncurated, with the amount varying by source and participant.

Whole blood was collected in K2EDTA tubes by collaborating institutions according to the institutions' own protocols. For TCRbeta analysis, collaborator samples were shipped as frozen whole blood, as isolated PBMCs, or as DNA extracted from either sample type. The immunoSEQ Assay, a bias-controlled multiplex PCR, was used to amplify TCRbeta CDR3 regions from genomic DNA. The original methods were these. The number of nucleated cells in each sample was estimated from the amplification of reference gene primers within the assay. Sequence reads were collapsed and filtered to measure the absolute abundance of every unique TCRbeta CDR3 rearrangement. For each sample, productive Simpson clonality was calculated by taking the square root of Simpson's diversity index across productive rearrangements. The source is immuneACCESS, and TCRdb retained only in-frame sequences with V and J called. Part of the clones is not carried over; for the studies checked, unresolved V genes explain less than half of this, and the remainder is unexplained. V and J calls and clone size are copied from that table; D and trimming were computed from the DNA. In all, the sample holds under 150,000 clones, and around 87% of those were seen once. Of the sample, around 7.3% is held by the ten largest clones.

Regarding this clone: This clone's antigen is unknown. No much larger clonotype is one base removed from it; base qualities were not supplied.

Counted from cysteine to phenylalanine, this CDR3 has 15 amino acids. Left in the record is the CDR3 DNA by itself, 45 bases read in frame from the first base. Trimming at the junction amounts to 0 bases on V and 8 bases on J, and the germline ends lie 14 bases apart. Sequences SGHTS (CDR1) and YDEGEE (CDR2) are obtained from the germline V gene. What was sequenced was peripheral blood. The TCR comes from a middle-aged man with acute or convalescent COVID-19. This receptor chain uses TRBV5-8 and TRBJ1-4, with an unclear D gene assignment. The CDR3 has the sequence CASSLGLYTGEKLFF. The sequenced DNA: TGTGCCAGCAGCTTGGGGTTATATACCGGGGAAAAACTGTTTTTT.